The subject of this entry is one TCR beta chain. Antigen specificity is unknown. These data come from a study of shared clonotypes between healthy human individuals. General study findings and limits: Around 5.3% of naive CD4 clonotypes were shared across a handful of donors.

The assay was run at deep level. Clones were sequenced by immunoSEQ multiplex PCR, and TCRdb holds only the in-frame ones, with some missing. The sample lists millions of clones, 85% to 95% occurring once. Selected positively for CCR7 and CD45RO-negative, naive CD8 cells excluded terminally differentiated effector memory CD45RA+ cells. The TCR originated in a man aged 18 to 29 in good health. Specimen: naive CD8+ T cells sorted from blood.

This CDR3 is CAISESSFGETQYF. CDR3 DNA sequence: TGTGCCATCAGTGAGTCGAGTTTCGGTGAGACCCAGTACTTC. The chain has TRBV10-3 and TRBJ2-5; D remains unclear. The CDR3 totals 14 residues. Germline V gene lookup returns CDR1 ENHRY and CDR2 SYGVKD. Trimming stripped 0 bases from V and 5 bases from J, with 10 bases between.